This record covers a single T cell receptor (beta chain). The V gene end was trimmed by 6 bases and the J gene end by 3 bases; junction bases not matched to a gene: 7. CDR1 and CDR2 (germline): PRHDT, FYEKMQ (reference sequence). The CDR3 sequence is 16 residues long. These data are taken from a study of cytomegalovirus exposure and HLA in healthy donors. 13 Jbeta primers and 60 Vbeta primers were used for the PCR. Profiled with immunoSEQ multiplex PCR; TCRdb holds only in-frame clones, not every one. The sample carries over 80,000 clones, approximately 75% recorded once. The receptor was isolated from an older woman in good health and CMV-seropositive. Sequenced: PBMCs. The chain is built from TRBV13 and TRBJ2-7; TRBD2 matches at 14 bases. CDR3 amino acids: CASSYDGTSGGYEQYF. CDR3 nucleotide sequence: TGTGCCAGCAGTTACGATGGGACTAGCGGGGGCTACGAGCAGTACTTC. Using reference TRBV13 and TRBJ2-7 for the parts outside the CDR3, the full variable domain is AAGVIQSPRHLIKEKRETATLKCYPIPRHDTVYWYQQGPGQDPQFLISFYEKMQSDKGSIPDRFSAQQFSDYHSELNMSSLELGDSALYFCASSYDGTSGGYEQYFGPGTRLTVT.